This T cell receptor (beta chain) was identified during a study of blood T cell repertoires in COVID-19. Looking at the study overall: Sites in the United States, Italy and Spain provided acute and convalescent COVID-19 samples.

Per the authors' pipeline: Reference gene primer amplification in the assay estimated nucleated cell counts. The method was immunoSEQ multiplex PCR; TCRdb's version includes in-frame clones alone and lacks a portion of them. From that table come the V and J calls and clone size; the DNA was used to work out D and trimming. The sample has tens of thousands of clones, roughly four fifths seen once. The V gene's germline CDR1 is SGHAT and CDR2 FQNNGV. There are 16 residues in the CDR3. Losses at the gene ends were 5 bases for V and 0 bases for J; bases not matched to a gene: 3. V is TRBV11-2 and J is TRBJ2-1; 11 nucleotides match TRBD2. The material sequenced was peripheral blood. This sequence originates from a man aged 50 to 59 with active or convalescent COVID-19. CDR3 region: CASSIAGGSSYNEQFF. The CDR3 nucleotides read TGTGCCAGCAGCATAGCGGGGGGGAGCTCCTACAATGAGCAGTTCTTC.